These 5 T cell receptor beta chains were all obtained from the same sample, sequenced in a study of T cell changes during pregnancy in multiple sclerosis. TCRdb's copy holds only in-frame clones and misses some; the assay was immunoSEQ multiplex PCR. The profile shows 47,000 or so clones, 94% of them singletons. The sequencing used CD4+ T cells from peripheral blood mononuclear cells, collected in the first trimester of pregnancy. The receptors were sampled from a female donor with multiple sclerosis, enrolled in a pregnancy study.

This clone has just one count. The chain uses TRBV5-1 and TRBJ2-7, with 10 bases aligning to TRBD2. The trim removed 0 bases at V and 0 bases at J, leaving 3 bases unmatched. CDR1 SGHRS and CDR2 YFSETQ come from the germline V gene. The length of the CDR3 is 16 residues. Here the CDR3 reads CASSLAAGGTSYEQYF. CDR3 nucleotide sequence: TGCGCCAGCAGCTTGGCAGCGGGGGGGACCTCCTACGAGCAGTACTTC.

The chain recombines TRBV5-5 with TRBJ2-5; unclear D gene. The ends were cut back, 0 bases at V and 5 bases at J, with 5 bases in the middle. The CDR3 is 12 amino acids. The germline V gene encodes CDR1 SGHKS and CDR2 YYEKEE (reference sequence). CDR3 sequence (DNA): TGTGCCAGCAGCTTGGTACTGGAGACCCAGTACTTC. Encoded protein: CASSLVLETQYF.

This clone was observed once. The chain combines TRBV5-1 with TRBJ1-6; 8 positions agree with TRBD1. CDR3 length: 14 amino acids. The J segment lost 7 bases and the V segment lost 0 bases, leaving 0 bases of the junction unmatched. Germline V gene data show CDR1 as SGHRS and CDR2 as YFSETQ. This CDR3 is CASSLGQGNSPLHF. CDR3 sequence (DNA): TGCGCCAGCAGCTTGGGACAGGGGAATTCACCCCTCCACTTT.

This chain joins TRBV2 and TRBJ1-6; 7 bases are a match to TRBD1. This CDR3 region has 12 residues. CDR1 is SNHLY and CDR2 is FYNNEI in the germline V gene. The trim removed 8 bases at V and 7 bases at J, leaving 2 bases unmatched. As DNA, the CDR3 is TGTGCCAGCGACAGGGTAAATTCACCCCTCCACTTT. Protein product: CASDRVNSPLHF.

This chain links TRBV29-1 with TRBJ1-1; D gene uncertain. Trimming took 2 bases from V and 1 from J, leaving 5 bases between them. The CDR3 sequence is 12 residues long. Germline V gene lookup returns CDR1 SQVTM and CDR2 ANQGSEA. The CDR3 nucleotides read TGCAGCGTTGAACCAGGGAACACTGAAGCTTTCTTT. Its translation: CSVEPGNTEAFF.